These T cell receptor beta chains were read from a single sample in a study of cytomegalovirus exposure and HLA in healthy donors. The protocol was immunoSEQ multiplex PCR, while the TCRdb copy is restricted to in-frame clones and leaves out a portion. The sample records 140,000 or so clones, approximately 70% being singletons. Sequencing input: PBMCs. All receptors come from a woman aged 30 to 39 in good health and CMV-seronegative. CDR3s include the opening cysteine and the closing phenylalanine or tryptophan. D genes are given only for firm matches. Some rows mark clone size as missing; the rest say once, few, many or name a class of expanded clone.

. TRBJ1-4 TRBV28 . CASRLSNEKLFF TGTGCCAGCCGACTGAGTAATGAAAAACTGTTTTTT
TRBD2 TRBJ2-3 TRBV5-1 once CASSLMIREGQDTQYF TGCGCCAGCAGCCTAATGATTAGGGAGGGCCAAGATACGCAGTATTTT
TRBD1 TRBJ1-5 TRBV5-6 . CASSRSEGARAQPQHF TGTGCCAGCAGCCGATCGGAGGGGGCACGGGCTCAGCCCCAGCATTTT
. TRBJ1-2 TRBV2 . CASRTLDSYGYTF TGTGCCAGCAGGACTCTGGACAGCTATGGCTACACCTTC
. TRBJ1-1 TRBV9 few CASSTGSSTEAFF TGTGCCAGTTCGACAGGTTCCTCCACTGAAGCTTTCTTT
TRBD1 TRBJ2-7 TRBV2 few CASFRDSRYEQYF TGTGCCAGTTTCCGGGACAGTCGGTACGAGCAGTACTTC
TRBD1 TRBJ1-2 TRBV29-1 . CSARDRQTYGYTF TGCAGCGCCCGGGACAGACAAACCTATGGCTACACCTTC
. TRBJ2-7 TRBV28 . CASSPPPLGQQYF TGTGCCAGCAGTCCGCCACCCCTTGGGCAGCAGTACTTC
. TRBJ2-1 TRBV2 once CASSEFLDVDNEQFF TGTGCCAGCAGTGAATTCCTAGATGTCGACAATGAGCAGTTCTTC
. TRBJ1-1 TRBV29-1 . CSVEMNTEAFF TGCAGCGTGGAGATGAACACTGAAGCTTTCTTT
. TRBJ2-7 TRBV13 . CASSLGGRGTRYEQYF TGTGCCAGCAGCTTAGGCGGTCGCGGGACCCGCTACGAGCAGTACTTC
TRBD1 TRBJ1-2 TRBV28 . CASIQTGGVGGYTF TGTGCCAGCATCCAGACAGGGGGGGTTGGCGGCTACACCTTC
TRBD1 TRBJ1-4 TRBV7-9 . CASSSRGLTNEKLFF TGTGCCAGCAGCTCCAGGGGGTTGACTAATGAAAAACTGTTTTTT
TRBD2 TRBJ2-3 TRBV11-2 . CASSVGTSGSTDTQYF TGTGCCAGCAGCGTGGGGACTAGCGGAAGCACAGATACGCAGTATTTT
. TRBJ1-1 TRBV27 . CASSTHRDWTEAFF TGTGCCAGCAGTACCCACAGGGATTGGACTGAAGCTTTCTTT
. TRBJ2-1 TRBV14 . CASSQLGSFIYNEQFF TGTGCCAGCAGCCAATTAGGTAGCTTCATTTACAATGAGCAGTTCTTC
. TRBJ1-5 TRBV5-8 . CASSLSWRGNQPQHF TGTGCCAGCAGCTTGAGTTGGCGGGGAAATCAGCCCCAGCATTTT
. TRBJ1-2 TRBV11-2 . CASSLDVMAYRDYGYTF TGTGCCAGCAGCTTAGACGTTATGGCTTACAGGGACTATGGCTACACCTTC
. TRBJ1-3 TRBV5-1 . CASSVGNTIYF TGCGCCAGCAGCGTAGGAAACACCATATATTTT
. TRBJ2-3 TRBV9 . CASSVSSTDTQYF TGTGCCAGCAGCGTTTCGTCCACAGATACGCAGTATTTT
. TRBJ2-1 TRBV5-1 few CASYDRGSVYNEQFF TGCGCCAGCTACGATCGGGGATCGGTCTACAATGAGCAGTTCTTC
TRBD1 TRBJ2-7 TRBV6-6 few CASSYSGGQGFREQYF TGTGCCAGCAGTTACTCCGGGGGACAGGGGTTTCGCGAGCAGTACTTC
TRBD1 TRBJ1-6 TRBV27 few CASSLGDRVGSPLHF TGTGCCAGCAGTTTAGGGGACAGGGTGGGGTCACCCCTCCACTTT
TRBD2 TRBJ2-3 TRBV28 . CASRGLAGGRKDTQYF TGTGCCAGCAGGGGGTTAGCGGGGGGGAGGAAAGATACGCAGTATTTT
TRBD2 TRBJ2-1 TRBV5-6 . CASSFPSGSGFEQFF TGTGCCAGCAGCTTCCCTAGCGGGAGTGGATTTGAGCAGTTCTTC
TRBD2 TRBJ2-1 TRBV27 . CASSLWGGLAGSNEQFF TGTGCCAGCAGTTTATGGGGGGGACTAGCGGGATCCAATGAGCAGTTCTTC
. TRBJ2-1 TRBV5-1 . CASSLAPGYDNEQFF TGCGCCAGCAGCTTGGCGCCAGGGTACGACAATGAGCAGTTCTTC
. TRBJ2-1 TRBV19 . CASSTGIVNEQFF TGTGCCAGTAGTACGGGAATCGTAAATGAGCAGTTCTTC
TRBD2 TRBJ2-5 TRBV5-4 . CASSFDGRAYGGQYF TGTGCCAGCAGCTTCGACGGGAGGGCCTACGGGGGCCAGTACTTC
. TRBJ1-4 TRBV9 once CASSVQGGKLFF TGTGCCAGCAGCGTACAGGGTGGAAAACTGTTTTTT
TRBD2 TRBJ2-1 TRBV6-5 . CASRPNGGGYNEQFF TGTGCCAGCAGGCCGAACGGGGGGGGATACAATGAGCAGTTCTTC
. TRBJ2-2 TRBV18 . CASSPPRENTGELFF TGTGCCAGCTCACCCCCCCGGGAAAACACCGGGGAGCTGTTTTTT
. TRBJ1-6 TRBV7-3 . CASGAVYNSPLHF TGTGCCAGCGGTGCAGTATATAATTCACCCCTCCACTTT
. TRBJ1-2 TRBV6-5 . CASSAWEGQNGYTF TGTGCCAGCAGCGCCTGGGAGGGTCAAAATGGCTACACCTTC
. TRBJ1-4 TRBV2 . CASSGGGLFDSPEKLFF TGTGCCAGCAGCGGGGGGGGCTTATTTGATTCCCCCGAAAAACTGTTTTTT
TRBD1 TRBJ2-5 TRBV5-1 . CASSQGTVQETQYF TGCGCCAGCAGCCAAGGGACAGTTCAAGAGACCCAGTACTTC
TRBD1 TRBJ1-4 TRBV11-2 . CASSLGQFNEKLFF TGTGCCAGCAGTTTGGGACAGTTTAATGAAAAACTGTTTTTT
TRBD2 TRBJ2-2 TRBV19 . CASTGLERGAGVDTGELFF TGTGCCAGTACCGGCCTGGAGCGGGGGGCGGGGGTTGACACCGGGGAGCTGTTTTTT
. TRBJ2-7 TRBV28 . CASSITGNYEQYF TGTGCCAGCAGTATTACAGGGAACTACGAGCAGTACTTC
TRBD1 TRBJ1-4 TRBV7-8 . CASSLPTGVNEKLFF TGTGCCAGCAGCTTACCGACAGGGGTCAATGAAAAACTGTTTTTT
. TRBJ2-6 TRBV5-6 . CASTAGLSGANVLTF TGTGCCAGTACCGCAGGGCTCTCTGGGGCCAACGTCCTGACTTTC
TRBD2 TRBJ2-1 TRBV28 . CASSPIAGVEFDNEQFF TGTGCCAGCAGTCCAATAGCGGGGGTGGAGTTTGACAATGAGCAGTTCTTC